This is a list of T cell receptor beta chains from one sample in a study of regulatory T cells in long-lasting Graves disease. TCRdb re-analysed the multiplex PCR reads in MiXCR, keeping a single row per CDR3 protein. The data hold more than 350,000 distinct CDR3 sequences, with about 15% observed a single time. This same sample was also taken into another study, of T cells in Graves' hyperthyroidism and ophthalmopathy.

Sample: peripheral blood mononuclear cells (PBMCs), taken at new diagnosis, from a patient treated with antithyroid drugs. These receptors were obtained from a woman aged 30 to 39 with Graves disease. The CDR3 runs from the conserved cysteine through the conserved F or W. Fields, in order: clone size, J gene, D gene, V gene, CDR3 protein, CDR3 DNA. The D gene is left open where the match is weak. The listing skips clone size in some rows; elsewhere it reads once, few, many or a size class.

size: many; J: TRBJ2-7; D: TRBD2; V: TRBV12-3/TRBV12-4; CDR3: CASMRLAVSYEQYF; DNA: TGTGCCAGCATGAGACTAGCGGTCTCCTACGAGCAGTACTTC
size: many; J: TRBJ1-5; D: .; V: TRBV6-1; CDR3: CARGNGQPQHF; DNA: TGTGCCAGGGGCAACGGACAGCCCCAGCATTTT
size: many; J: TRBJ1-2; D: .; V: TRBV29-1; CDR3: CSVEMQGELIYGYTF; DNA: TGCAGCGTTGAGATGCAGGGTGAATTAATCTATGGCTACACCTTC
size: few; J: TRBJ1-1; D: .; V: TRBV10-3; CDR3: CAIGESIGLNTEAFF; DNA: TGTGCCATCGGTGAGTCAATAGGGCTGAACACTGAAGCTTTCTTT
size: few; J: TRBJ2-1; D: .; V: TRBV5-1; CDR3: CASSGSSNEQFF; DNA: TGCGCCAGCAGCGGCTCAAGCAATGAGCAGTTCTTC
size: many; J: TRBJ2-7; D: .; V: TRBV12-3/TRBV12-4; CDR3: CASSPRTAPDVHEQYF; DNA: TGTGCCAGCAGTCCCCGGACTGCGCCCGATGTCCACGAGCAGTACTTC
size: .; J: TRBJ2-5; D: TRBD2; V: TRBV7-9; CDR3: CASSSRGLAGSETQYF; DNA: TGTGCCAGCAGCTCCAGAGGGCTAGCGGGATCAGAGACCCAGTACTTC
size: many; J: TRBJ2-7; D: TRBD1; V: TRBV5-6; CDR3: CASSPGQAPYEQYF; DNA: TGTGCCAGCAGCCCGGGACAGGCGCCTTACGAGCAGTACTTC
size: many; J: TRBJ2-2; D: TRBD2; V: TRBV5-1; CDR3: CATKGTSGNTGELFF; DNA: TGCGCCACCAAGGGAACTAGCGGGAACACCGGGGAGCTGTTTTTT
size: many; J: TRBJ1-2; D: TRBD1; V: TRBV12-3/TRBV12-4; CDR3: CASTRTGGDYGYTF; DNA: TGTGCCAGCACCCGGACAGGAGGGGACTATGGCTACACCTTC
size: many; J: TRBJ2-2; D: .; V: TRBV11-2; CDR3: CASSLGQTNTGELFF; DNA: TGTGCCAGCAGCTTAGGACAGACGAACACCGGGGAGCTGTTTTTT
size: .; J: TRBJ2-6; D: TRBD1; V: TRBV19; CDR3: CASSVTGGASGANVLTF; DNA: TGTGCCAGTAGTGTTACAGGGGGCGCTTCTGGGGCCAACGTCCTGACTTTC
size: many; J: TRBJ2-7; D: .; V: TRBV15; CDR3: CATSRDQYEQYF; DNA: TGTGCCACCAGCAGAGATCAGTACGAGCAGTACTTC
size: .; J: TRBJ1-6; D: .; V: TRBV20-1; CDR3: CSASNTGSSPLHF; DNA: TGCAGTGCTTCTAACACAGGGAGTTCACCCCTCCACTTT
size: few; J: TRBJ2-2; D: .; V: TRBV29-1; CDR3: CSVRAPVTGELFF; DNA: TGCAGCGTTCGGGCGCCGGTCACCGGGGAGCTGTTTTTT
size: few; J: TRBJ2-7; D: TRBD2; V: TRBV12-3/TRBV12-4; CDR3: CASLLAGLYEQYF; DNA: TGTGCCAGCCTCTTAGCGGGTCTCTACGAGCAGTACTTC
size: many; J: TRBJ2-1; D: TRBD2; V: TRBV11-2; CDR3: CASSLAGGLDEQFF; DNA: TGTGCCAGCAGCTTAGCGGGAGGGTTGGATGAGCAGTTCTTC
size: .; J: TRBJ1-6; D: .; V: TRBV20-1; CDR3: CSARGNDSPLHF; DNA: TGCAGTGCTAGAGGAAATGATTCACCCCTCCACTTT
size: many; J: TRBJ2-7; D: .; V: TRBV10-3; CDR3: CAIGAGPYEQYF; DNA: TGTGCCATCGGAGCGGGCCCCTACGAGCAGTACTTC
size: many; J: TRBJ1-1; D: .; V: TRBV7-9; CDR3: CASSLSDTEAFF; DNA: TGCGCCAGCAGCTTGAGTGACACTGAAGCTTTCTTT
size: .; J: TRBJ2-1; D: .; V: TRBV18; CDR3: CASSPETRRNEQFF; DNA: TGTGCCAGCTCACCCGAGACTCGGAGGAATGAGCAGTTCTTC
size: many; J: TRBJ1-6; D: .; V: TRBV12-3/TRBV12-4; CDR3: CASSFGEERNSPLHF; DNA: TGTGCCAGCAGTTTTGGGGAGGAGAGAAATTCACCCCTCCACTTT
size: .; J: TRBJ2-3; D: .; V: TRBV10-3; CDR3: CAISSGTWGPDTQYF; DNA: TGTGCCATCAGTTCCGGGACCTGGGGCCCAGATACGCAGTATTTT
size: many; J: TRBJ2-5; D: .; V: TRBV27; CDR3: CASSGARGPETQYF; DNA: TGTGCCAGCAGTGGGGCGAGGGGCCCGGAGACCCAGTACTTC
size: few; J: TRBJ1-5; D: .; V: TRBV19; CDR3: CASSISTAYSNQPQHF; DNA: TGTGCCAGTAGTATAAGTACAGCGTATAGCAATCAGCCCCAGCATTTT
size: .; J: TRBJ1-2; D: TRBD1; V: TRBV19; CDR3: CASSILGQNGYTF; DNA: TGTGCCAGTAGTATCTTGGGACAGAATGGCTACACCTTC
size: many; J: TRBJ2-5; D: .; V: TRBV24-1; CDR3: CATSVEGRETQYF; DNA: TGTGCCACCAGTGTGGAGGGGCGGGAGACCCAGTACTTC
size: .; J: TRBJ1-5; D: TRBD1; V: TRBV20-1; CDR3: CSARGTAVYSSQPQHF; DNA: TGCAGTGCTAGGGGGACAGCTGTTTATAGCAGTCAGCCCCAGCATTTT
size: many; J: TRBJ1-1; D: .; V: TRBV27; CDR3: CASRIKDKLDTEAFF; DNA: TGTGCCAGCAGAATCAAGGACAAATTGGACACTGAAGCTTTCTTT
size: many; J: TRBJ2-1; D: TRBD1; V: TRBV24-1; CDR3: CATSDLQGAYNEQFF; DNA: TGTGCCACCAGTGATCTACAGGGGGCCTACAATGAGCAGTTCTTC
size: .; J: TRBJ2-3; D: TRBD2; V: TRBV5-1; CDR3: CASSLDGTSGSPRRF; DNA: TGCGCCAGCAGCTTGGACGGGACTAGCGGATCCCCCCGCCGGTTT
size: few; J: TRBJ2-7; D: .; V: TRBV12-3/TRBV12-4; CDR3: CASSFGTEQYF; DNA: TGTGCCAGCAGTTTTGGCACCGAGCAGTACTTC
size: many; J: TRBJ1-1; D: .; V: TRBV12-3/TRBV12-4; CDR3: CASSKSAPPTEAFF; DNA: TGTGCCAGCAGCAAAAGTGCACCGCCGACTGAAGCTTTCTTT
size: many; J: TRBJ1-6; D: .; V: TRBV18; CDR3: CASSRDLSSPLHF; DNA: TGTGCCAGCTCACGGGACTTAAGTTCACCCCTCCACTTT
size: many; J: TRBJ2-3; D: .; V: TRBV20-1; CDR3: CSARDFVTSTDTQYF; DNA: TGCAGTGCTAGAGATTTTGTCACTAGCACAGATACGCAGTATTTT
size: .; J: TRBJ1-1; D: .; V: TRBV7-9; CDR3: CASSFAGFAFF; DNA: TGTGCCAGCAGCTTTGCAGGGTTCGCTTTCTTT
size: many; J: TRBJ2-7; D: .; V: TRBV11-3; CDR3: CASSRRAYEQYF; DNA: TGTGCCAGCAGCCGAAGAGCCTACGAGCAGTACTTC
size: .; J: TRBJ2-1; D: .; V: TRBV12-3/TRBV12-4; CDR3: CASSLVWGDSEAYNEQFF; DNA: TGTGCCAGCAGTTTAGTTTGGGGGGACAGCGAGGCCTACAATGAGCAGTTCTTC
size: many; J: TRBJ2-7; D: .; V: TRBV27; CDR3: CASRQFELSYEQYF; DNA: TGTGCCAGCAGGCAGTTTGAGTTGTCCTACGAGCAGTACTTC
size: many; J: TRBJ2-1; D: .; V: TRBV6-5; CDR3: CASSLRIHNEQFF; DNA: TGTGCCAGCAGTTTGAGGATCCACAATGAGCAGTTCTTC
size: few; J: TRBJ2-1; D: TRBD1; V: TRBV9; CDR3: CASASHPGTVEQFF; DNA: TGTGCCAGCGCCTCCCACCCGGGGACAGTTGAGCAGTTCTTC
size: many; J: TRBJ2-5; D: .; V: TRBV5-1; CDR3: CASSLAGVGDQETQYF; DNA: TGCGCCAGCAGCTTGGCGGGAGTAGGGGACCAAGAGACCCAGTACTTC
size: .; J: TRBJ1-1; D: .; V: TRBV10-3; CDR3: CAISGAENTEAFF; DNA: TGTGCCATCAGTGGTGCAGAGAACACTGAAGCTTTCTTT
size: .; J: TRBJ2-4; D: .; V: TRBV5-5; CDR3: CASSQVDVGKNIQYF; DNA: TGTGCCAGCAGCCAGGTAGATGTGGGCAAAAACATTCAGTACTTC
size: few; J: TRBJ2-1; D: .; V: TRBV19; CDR3: CASSILRNEQFF; DNA: TGTGCCAGTAGTATTCTGCGAAATGAGCAGTTCTTC
size: many; J: TRBJ1-2; D: TRBD1; V: TRBV7-6; CDR3: CASSSYVDRDVYGYTF; DNA: TGTGCCAGCAGCTCGTACGTGGACAGGGATGTCTATGGCTACACCTTC
size: few; J: TRBJ2-1; D: TRBD2; V: TRBV29-1; CDR3: CSVEGLAVYNEQFF; DNA: TGCAGCGTTGAGGGACTAGCAGTCTACAATGAGCAGTTCTTC
size: few; J: TRBJ1-2; D: TRBD1; V: TRBV19; CDR3: CASSPGTGDYGYTF; DNA: TGTGCCAGTAGCCCCGGGACAGGGGACTATGGCTACACCTTC
size: few; J: TRBJ2-1; D: .; V: TRBV6-1; CDR3: CASSVQDSSYNEQFF; DNA: TGTGCCAGCAGCGTGCAGGATAGCTCCTACAATGAGCAGTTCTTC
size: many; J: TRBJ2-2; D: .; V: TRBV2; CDR3: CASITPGRWTGELFF; DNA: TGTGCCAGCATCACGCCGGGTAGGTGGACCGGGGAGCTGTTTTTT
size: many; J: TRBJ2-3; D: TRBD1; V: TRBV27; CDR3: CASGQGAVTDTQYF; DNA: TGTGCCAGCGGACAGGGGGCCGTCACAGATACGCAGTATTTT
size: many; J: TRBJ2-5; D: TRBD1; V: TRBV7-2; CDR3: CASKRQGVVETQYF; DNA: TGTGCCAGCAAACGACAGGGGGTTGTGGAGACCCAGTACTTC
size: many; J: TRBJ2-4; D: TRBD1; V: TRBV2; CDR3: CASRRTGPLAKNIQYF; DNA: TGTGCCAGCAGGAGGACAGGACCTCTAGCCAAAAACATTCAGTACTTC
size: few; J: TRBJ1-3; D: .; V: TRBV6-2/TRBV6-3; CDR3: CASTTGYSGNTIYF; DNA: TGTGCCAGCACCACGGGGTACTCTGGAAACACCATATATTTT
size: many; J: TRBJ1-2; D: .; V: TRBV18; CDR3: CASSRDSQGGYTF; DNA: TGTGCCAGCTCCCGGGACTCCCAAGGAGGCTACACCTTC
size: .; J: TRBJ1-5; D: .; V: TRBV29-1; CDR3: CSDRAQVSEPQHF; DNA: TGCAGCGACCGAGCCCAGGTCAGTGAGCCCCAGCATTTT
size: many; J: TRBJ1-1; D: .; V: TRBV2; CDR3: CASSERSGAAITSDPFSLYF; DNA: TGTGCCAGCAGTGAAAGGTCAGGGGCCGCGATTACTTCTGATCCCTTTTCGCTTTACTTT